Detailed here is one TCR beta chain. This specimen belongs to a study of shared clonotypes between healthy human individuals. Participating donors were healthy, HIV-negative adults free of recent acute infections or vaccinations. Nashville, Tennessee was home to all donors, each a Caucasian adult. Partitioning of CD4+ cells yielded a CD45RA+ naive subset and a CD45RA-negative memory subset. Sequencing used immunoSEQ multiplex PCR; TCRdb keeps in-frame clones, though not all of them. Of 2.3 million or so clones in the sample, 80% to 95% were seen once. CDR1 and CDR2 from the germline V gene are SGHTA and FQGTGA. This CDR3 is built from 18 residues. V gave up 5 bases and J gave up 4 bases; unmatched junction bases: 10.

V and J are TRBV7-3 and TRBJ2-2; 13 nucleotides agree with TRBD2. The sample consisted of naive CD4+ T cells from PBMCs. As for subset: CD45RA+ positively selected. The TCR originated in a man between 18 and 35 years old in good health. Some clones in this sample may be carry-over from other donors' samples. This chain's CDR3 is CASSARTSGSTGTGELFF. CDR3 in DNA: TGTGCCAGCAGCGCCCGGACTAGCGGGAGTACGGGCACCGGGGAGCTGTTTTTT.